This T cell receptor (beta chain) stems from a study of T cells in Graves' hyperthyroidism and ophthalmopathy. RNA transcripts yielded amplified TCR beta CDR3 regions. An initial round of RT-PCR targeting the TCR CDR3 relied on the HTBI primer set. TCRdb re-analysed the multiplex PCR reads in MiXCR, keeping a single row per CDR3 protein. The sample shows approximately 520,000 distinct CDR3 sequences, around 20% of them seen only once. Looked up from germline, CDR1 is MNHNS and CDR2 is SASEGT. The germline V and J ends were trimmed by 6 bases and 0 bases, with 15 bases remaining between them. CDR3 length equals 16 residues. This clonotype was counted many times. Its antigen is not identified. Study results and limitations: Ophthalmopathy was told apart from stable hyperthyroidism by a 13 V-J model.

Specimen: blood. The receptor was isolated from a man between 18 and 35 years old with Graves' hyperthyroidism. The V call is TRBV6-1, the J call TRBJ1-5, with a weak D call TRBD1 (5 bases). The CDR3 here is CASSRDSADSNQPQHF. The CDR3 region has the DNA TGTGCCAGCAGCCGAGACAGCGCCGATAGCAATCAGCCCCAGCATTTT.